This entry describes one T cell receptor (beta chain). As yet, its antigen is unknown. The source of the sample is a study of T cells expressing NK-cell markers. Study outcomes and limitations: Dominant NKG2C+ clonotypes made up about 1.0-7.0% of CD8+ T cells in over five donors.

For each CDR3 protein, TCRdb gives one entry from its re-call of the 5' RACE reads, without DNA. The sample totals about 390,000 distinct CDR3 sequences. Germline assignment: CDR1 SGHTA and CDR2 FQGNSA. The CDR3 spans 18 residues. The V gene is TRBV7-2, the J gene TRBJ2-1; TCRdb picks TRBD2, but there is no DNA to check that call. The TCR sequence derives from a woman between 50 and 59 years old in good health. The sample was blood T cells: a sorted CD56 or NKG2C T cell subset, CD4+ or CD8+ T cells, or bulk PBMC T cells (not recorded which). CDR3 residues: CASSYRTSGVRSYNEQFF.